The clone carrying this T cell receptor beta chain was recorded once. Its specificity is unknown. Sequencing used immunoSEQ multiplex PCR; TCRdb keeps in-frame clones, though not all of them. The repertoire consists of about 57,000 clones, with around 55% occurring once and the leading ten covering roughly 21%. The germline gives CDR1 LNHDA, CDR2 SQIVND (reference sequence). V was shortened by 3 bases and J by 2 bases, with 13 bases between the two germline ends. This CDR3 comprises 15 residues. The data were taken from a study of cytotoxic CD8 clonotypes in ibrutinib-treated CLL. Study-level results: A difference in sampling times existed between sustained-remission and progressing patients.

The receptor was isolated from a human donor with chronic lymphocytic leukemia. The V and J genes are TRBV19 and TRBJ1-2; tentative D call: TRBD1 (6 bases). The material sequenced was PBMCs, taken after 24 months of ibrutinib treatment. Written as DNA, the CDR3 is TGTGCCAGTAGTATGCAGGGGAAAAAGAACTATGGCTACACCTTC. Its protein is CASSMQGKKNYGYTF.